This TCR beta chain was documented in a study of T cells in Graves' hyperthyroidism and ophthalmopathy. CDR1 is GTSNPN and CDR2 is SVGIG in the germline V gene (reference sequence). The CDR3 spans 13 residues. The ends were cut back, 1 base at V and 5 bases at J, with 9 bases in the middle. Template material for amplifying TCR beta CDR3 regions consisted of RNA transcripts. The TCR CDR3 was amplified in a first-round RT-PCR using the HTBI primer set. TCRdb passed the multiplex PCR reads through MiXCR, listing each CDR3 protein once. This table has fewer than 600,000 distinct CDR3 sequences, less than 15% appearing once. Thyroid ultrasound, orbital computed tomography, clinical symptoms, and serum thyroxine and TRAb underpinned diagnoses. This clonotype was detected many times.

Sequences were obtained from blood. The chain joins TRBV30 to TRBJ1-5; D is possibly TRBD1 (6 bases). This TCR was sampled from a woman between 40 and 50 years old with Graves' hyperthyroidism. In DNA, the CDR3 is TGTGCCTGGAGTGAGACAGGTGATCAGCCCCAGCATTTT. Translated, it gives CAWSETGDQPQHF.